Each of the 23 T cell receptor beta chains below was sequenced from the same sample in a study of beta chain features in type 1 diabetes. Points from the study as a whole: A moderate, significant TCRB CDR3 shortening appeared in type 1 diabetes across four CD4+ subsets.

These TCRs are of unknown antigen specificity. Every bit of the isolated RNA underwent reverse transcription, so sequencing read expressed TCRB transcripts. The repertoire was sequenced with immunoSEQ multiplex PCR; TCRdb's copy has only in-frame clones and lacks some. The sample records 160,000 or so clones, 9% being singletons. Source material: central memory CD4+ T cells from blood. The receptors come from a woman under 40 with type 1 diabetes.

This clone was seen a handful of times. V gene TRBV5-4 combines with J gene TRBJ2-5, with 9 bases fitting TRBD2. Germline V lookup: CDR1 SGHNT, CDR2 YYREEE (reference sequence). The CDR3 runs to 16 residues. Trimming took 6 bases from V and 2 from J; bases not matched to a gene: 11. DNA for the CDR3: TGTGCCAGCAACCGAGCGACTAGCGGATTTCAAGAGACCCAGTACTTC. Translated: CASNRATSGFQETQYF.

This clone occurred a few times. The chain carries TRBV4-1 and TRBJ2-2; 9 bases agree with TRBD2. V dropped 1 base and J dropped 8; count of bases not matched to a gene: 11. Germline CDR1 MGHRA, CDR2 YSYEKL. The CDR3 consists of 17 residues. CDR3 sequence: CASSQASSGSLGGELFF. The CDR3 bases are TGCGCCAGCAGCCAAGCGAGTAGCGGGAGTCTGGGGGGGGAGCTGTTTTTT.

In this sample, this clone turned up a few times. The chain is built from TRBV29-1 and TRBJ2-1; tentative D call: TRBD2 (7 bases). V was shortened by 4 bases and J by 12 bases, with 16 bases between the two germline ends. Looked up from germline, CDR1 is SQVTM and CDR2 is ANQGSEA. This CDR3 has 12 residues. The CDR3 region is CSVALEGGGQFF. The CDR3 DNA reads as TGCAGCGTTGCATTGGAGGGAGGGGGGCAGTTCTTC.

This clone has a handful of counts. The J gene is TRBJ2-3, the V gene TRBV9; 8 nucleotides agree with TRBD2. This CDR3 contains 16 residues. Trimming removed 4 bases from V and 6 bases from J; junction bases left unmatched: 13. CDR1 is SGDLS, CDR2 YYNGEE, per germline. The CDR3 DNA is TGTGCCAGCAGCACCCAGAGCGGGGGAGGGGCCGATACGCAGTATTTT. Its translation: CASSTQSGGGADTQYF. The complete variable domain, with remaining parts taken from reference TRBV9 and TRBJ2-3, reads DSGVTQTPKHLITATGQRVTLRCSPRSGDLSVYWYQQSLDQGLQFLIQYYNGEERAKGNILERFSAQQFPDLHSELNLSSLELGDSALYFCASSTQSGGGADTQYFGPGTRLTVL.

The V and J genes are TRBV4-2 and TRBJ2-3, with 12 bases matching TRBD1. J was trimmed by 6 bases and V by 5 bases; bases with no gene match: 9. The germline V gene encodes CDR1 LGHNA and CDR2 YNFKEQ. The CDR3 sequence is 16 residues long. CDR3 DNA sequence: TGTGCCAGCAGCGCATCCGGGACAGGGGGCCTGGATACGCAGTATTTT. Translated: CASSASGTGGLDTQYF.

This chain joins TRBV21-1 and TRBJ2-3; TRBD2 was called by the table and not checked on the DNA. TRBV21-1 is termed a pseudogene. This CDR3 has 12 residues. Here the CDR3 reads CASSALTDTQYF. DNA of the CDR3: TGTGCCAGCAGCGCACTCACAGATACGCAGTATTTT.

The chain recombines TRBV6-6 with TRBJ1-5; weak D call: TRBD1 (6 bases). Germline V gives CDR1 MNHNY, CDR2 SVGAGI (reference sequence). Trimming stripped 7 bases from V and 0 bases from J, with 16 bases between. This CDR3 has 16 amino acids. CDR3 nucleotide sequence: TGTGCCAGCACCTTATCCGGACAGAATAGCAATCAGCCCCAGCATTTT. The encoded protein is CASTLSGQNSNQPQHF.

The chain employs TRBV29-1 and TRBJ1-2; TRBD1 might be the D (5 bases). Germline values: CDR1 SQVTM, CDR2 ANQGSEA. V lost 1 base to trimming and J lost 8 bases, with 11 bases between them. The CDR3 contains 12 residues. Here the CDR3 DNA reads TGCAGCGTTGAAGTCCAGGGTGGGGGCTACACCTTC. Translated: CSVEVQGGGYTF.

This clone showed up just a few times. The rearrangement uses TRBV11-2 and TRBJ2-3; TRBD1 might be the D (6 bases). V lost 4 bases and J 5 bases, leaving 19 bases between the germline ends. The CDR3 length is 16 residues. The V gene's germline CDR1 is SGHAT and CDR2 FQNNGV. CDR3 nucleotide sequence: TGTGCCAGCAGCTCCCGGCCGACAGGTACACGAGATACGCAGTATTTT. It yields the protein CASSSRPTGTRDTQYF. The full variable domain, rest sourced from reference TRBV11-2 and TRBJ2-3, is EAGVAQSPRYKIIEKRQSVAFWCNPISGHATLYWYQQILGQGPKLLIQFQNNGVVDDSQLPKDRFSAERLKGVDSTLKIQPAKLEDSAVYLCASSSRPTGTRDTQYFGPGTRLTVL.

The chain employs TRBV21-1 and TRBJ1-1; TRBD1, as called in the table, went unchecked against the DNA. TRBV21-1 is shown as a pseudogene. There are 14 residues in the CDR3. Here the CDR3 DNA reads TGTGCCAGCAGCTACCTTGACAGGAACACTGAAGCTTTCTTT. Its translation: CASSYLDRNTEAFF.

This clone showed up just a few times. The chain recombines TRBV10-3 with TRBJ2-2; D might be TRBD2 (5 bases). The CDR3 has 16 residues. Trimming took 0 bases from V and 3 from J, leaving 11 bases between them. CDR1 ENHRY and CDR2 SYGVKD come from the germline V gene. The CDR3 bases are TGTGCCATCAGTGAGTCGTTGTTCGGGGACACCGGGGAGCTGTTTTTT. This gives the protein CAISESLFGDTGELFF.

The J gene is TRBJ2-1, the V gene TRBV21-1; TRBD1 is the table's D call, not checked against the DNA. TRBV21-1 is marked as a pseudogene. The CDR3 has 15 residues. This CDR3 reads CASSKGQSNYNEQFF. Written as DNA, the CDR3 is TGTGCCAGCAGCAAGGGACAGAGCAACTACAATGAGCAGTTCTTC.

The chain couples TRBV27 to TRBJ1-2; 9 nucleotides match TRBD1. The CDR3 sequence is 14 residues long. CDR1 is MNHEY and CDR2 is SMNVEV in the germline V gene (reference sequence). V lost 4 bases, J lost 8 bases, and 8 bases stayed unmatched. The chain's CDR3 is CASSSGQGVFGYTF. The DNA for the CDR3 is TGTGCCAGCAGTTCGGGACAGGGAGTCTTCGGCTACACCTTC.

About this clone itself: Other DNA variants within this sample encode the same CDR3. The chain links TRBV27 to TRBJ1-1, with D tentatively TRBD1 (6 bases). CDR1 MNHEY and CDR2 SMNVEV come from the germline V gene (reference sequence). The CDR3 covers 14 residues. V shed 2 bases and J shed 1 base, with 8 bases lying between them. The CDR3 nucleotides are TGTGCCAGCAGTTTAAGGGGGGGGAACACTGAAGCTTTCTTT. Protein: CASSLRGGNTEAFF.

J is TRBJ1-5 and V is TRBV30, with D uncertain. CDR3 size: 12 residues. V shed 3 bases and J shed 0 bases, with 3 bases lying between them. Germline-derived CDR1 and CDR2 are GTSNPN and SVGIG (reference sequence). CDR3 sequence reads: CAWSNSNQPQHF. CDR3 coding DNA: TGTGCCTGGAGCAATAGCAATCAGCCCCAGCATTTT.

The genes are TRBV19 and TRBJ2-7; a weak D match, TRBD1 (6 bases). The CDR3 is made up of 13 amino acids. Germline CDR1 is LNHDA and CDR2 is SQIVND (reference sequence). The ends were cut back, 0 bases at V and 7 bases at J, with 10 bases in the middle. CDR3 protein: CASSIDGQWEQYF. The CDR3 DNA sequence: TGTGCCAGTAGTATAGACGGACAGTGGGAGCAGTACTTC.

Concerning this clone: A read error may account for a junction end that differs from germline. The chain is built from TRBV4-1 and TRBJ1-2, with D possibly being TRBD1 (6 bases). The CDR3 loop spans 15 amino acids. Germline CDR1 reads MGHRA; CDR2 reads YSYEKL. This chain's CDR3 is CASSQDQGTLYGYTF. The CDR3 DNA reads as TGTGCCAGCAGCCAAGATCAGGGGACCCTCTATGGCTACACCTTC.

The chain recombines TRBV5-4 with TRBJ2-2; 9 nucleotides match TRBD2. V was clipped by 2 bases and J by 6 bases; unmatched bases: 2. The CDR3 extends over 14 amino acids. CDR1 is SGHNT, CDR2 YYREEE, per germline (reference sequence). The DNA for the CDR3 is TGTGCCAGCAGCTTTAAGCGGGAGGCCGGGGAGCTGTTTTTT. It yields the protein CASSFKREAGELFF.

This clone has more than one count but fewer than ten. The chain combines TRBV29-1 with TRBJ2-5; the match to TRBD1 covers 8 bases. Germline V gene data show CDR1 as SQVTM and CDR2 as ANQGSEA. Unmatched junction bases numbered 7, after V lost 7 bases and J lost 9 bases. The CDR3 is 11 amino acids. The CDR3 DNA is TGCAGCGCTTACAGGGGGGAGGCCCAGTACTTC. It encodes CSAYRGEAQYF. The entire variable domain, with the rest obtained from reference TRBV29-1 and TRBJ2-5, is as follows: SAVISQKPSRDICQRGTSLTIQCQVDSQVTMMFWYRQQPGQSLTLIATANQGSEATYESGFVIDKFPISRPNLTFSTLTVSNMSPEDSSIYLCSAYRGEAQYFGPGTRLLVL.

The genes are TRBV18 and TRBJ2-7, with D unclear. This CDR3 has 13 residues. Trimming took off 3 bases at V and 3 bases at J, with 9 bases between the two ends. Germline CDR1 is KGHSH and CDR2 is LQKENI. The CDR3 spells CASSPASDYEQYF. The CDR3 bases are TGTGCCAGCTCACCCGCCAGCGACTACGAGCAGTACTTC. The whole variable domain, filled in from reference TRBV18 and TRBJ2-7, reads NAGVMQNPRHLVRRRGQEARLRCSPMKGHSHVYWYRQLPEEGLKFMVYLQKENIIDESGMPKERFSAEFPKEGPSILRIQQVVRGDSAAYFCASSPASDYEQYFGPGTRLTVT.

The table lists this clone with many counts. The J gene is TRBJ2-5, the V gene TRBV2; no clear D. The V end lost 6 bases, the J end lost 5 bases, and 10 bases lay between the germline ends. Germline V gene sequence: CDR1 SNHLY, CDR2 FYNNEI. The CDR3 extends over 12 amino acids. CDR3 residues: CASSPLMETQYF. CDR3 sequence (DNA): TGTGCCAGCAGCCCACTAATGGAGACCCAGTACTTC.

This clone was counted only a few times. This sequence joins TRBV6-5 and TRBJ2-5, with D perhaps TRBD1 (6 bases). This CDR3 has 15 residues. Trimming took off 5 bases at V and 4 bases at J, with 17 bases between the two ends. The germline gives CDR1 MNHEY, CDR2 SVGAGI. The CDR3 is CASSPPGAVRETQYF. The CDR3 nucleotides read TGTGCCAGCAGTCCCCCAGGGGCCGTTAGAGAGACCCAGTACTTC.

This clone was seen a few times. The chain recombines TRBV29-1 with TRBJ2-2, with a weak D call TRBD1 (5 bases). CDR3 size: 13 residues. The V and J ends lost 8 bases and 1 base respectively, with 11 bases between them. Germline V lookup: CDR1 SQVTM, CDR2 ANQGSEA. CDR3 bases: TGCAGCCATCGGCAGGGGAACACCGGGGAGCTGTTTTTT. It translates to CSHRQGNTGELFF.